One and the same sample provided the 10 T cell receptor gamma chains below, sequenced in a study of gamma-delta T cells after stem cell transplantation. TCRdb re-called clones from the RT-PCR reads via CATT. Among about 3,500 gamma-chain clones listed, 4.9% were seen once. The sequenced sample was gamma-delta T cells. These TCRs come from a human donor. It is not recorded whose cells these are; they may come from a transplant donor.

In its sample, this clone is medium-sized. This chain links TRGV9 with TRGJP. V lost 5 bases to trimming and J lost 4 bases; unmatched junction nucleotides: 8. Germline V gives CDR1 GITISATS, CDR2 ISYDGTV (reference sequence). CDR3 size: 17 residues. The DNA of the CDR3 is TGTGCCTTGTGGGGTGTCCCCCAAGAGTTGGGCAAAAAAATCAAGGTATTT. As protein: CALWGVPQELGKKIKVF.

There are a few counts of this clone. The gene calls are TRGV9 and TRGJP. J was trimmed by 7 bases and V by 1 base; bases with no gene match: 10. The CDR3 has 18 residues. Germline CDR1 and CDR2: GITISATS and ISYDGTV (reference sequence). The CDR3 spells CALWEVPTGELGKKIKVF. DNA of the CDR3: TGTGCCTTGTGGGAGGTACCGACGGGGGAGTTGGGCAAAAAAATCAAGGTATTT.

As regards this clone: It differs at one base from a far larger clone, so likely a read error. Other DNA sequences of this sample code for an identical CDR3. This rearrangement joins TRGV9 to TRGJ1 or TRGJ2. Per the germline V gene, CDR1 is GITISATS and CDR2 is ISYDGTV (reference sequence). This CDR3 has 12 residues. For the CDR3, the DNA is TGTGCCTTGTGGGACCCTGCACGTCGGAAACTCTTC. It translates to CALWDPARRKLF.

For this clone: Other DNA sequences in this specimen translate into the identical CDR3. The CDR3 nucleotides are TGTGCCTTGTGGGAGGTCTCGGAGTTGGGCAAAAAAATCAAGGTATTT. It specifies CALWEVSELGKKIKVF. The chain is built from TRGV9 and TRGJP. CDR1 and CDR2 (germline): GITISATS, ISYDGTV (reference sequence). CDR3 length: 16 residues. V was pared by 1 base and J by 7 bases, with 4 bases of the junction left unmatched.

This clone has more than one count but fewer than ten. Possible read error: a much larger clone is one base away. The genes are TRGV2 and TRGJ1 or TRGJ2. Germline V gene lookup returns CDR1 EGSNGY and CDR2 YDSYNSKV. There are 12 residues in the CDR3. The CDR3 sequence: CAAWDGPREKLF. The CDR3 bases are TGTGCCGCCTGGGACGGGCCAAGGGAGAAACTCTTT.

The V call is TRGV9, the J call TRGJP. This CDR3 contains 18 residues. CDR1 and CDR2 from the germline V gene are GITISATS and ISYDGTV (reference sequence). With 3 bases clipped from V and 5 bases from J, the junction kept 10 bases outside the gene matches. CDR3 residues: CALWESRAKELGKKIKVF. CDR3 nucleotides: TGTGCCTTGTGGGAGTCCCGGGCAAAAGAGTTGGGCAAAAAAATCAAGGTATTT.

Judged by abundance, this clone is medium-sized. The chain recombines TRGV9 with TRGJP. Trimming took 4 bases from V and 3 from J; bases not matched to a gene: 6. The CDR3 is 17 amino acids. Germline V CDR1 and CDR2: GITISATS, ISYDGTV (reference sequence). The CDR3 is CALWDQLQELGKKIKVF. As DNA, the CDR3 is TGTGCCTTGTGGGACCAATTGCAAGAGTTGGGCAAAAAAATCAAGGTATTT.

The sample holds a few counts of this clone. Given a far larger clone just one base away, this is likely a sequencing read error. The chain is built from TRGV9 and TRGJP. The CDR3 sequence is 15 residues long. CDR1 is GITISATS, CDR2 ISYDGTV, per germline (reference sequence). In nucleotides, the CDR3 is TGTGCCTTGTGGCCTTCGGAGTCGGGCAAAAAAATCAAGGTATTT. Protein: CALWPSESGKKIKVF.

Sample share makes this clone medium-sized. The sample contains more than one DNA sequence encoding this CDR3. This rearrangement joins TRGV9 to TRGJP. Trimming took 0 bases from V and 4 from J; bases not matched to a gene: 3. The CDR3 contains 17 residues. CDR1 and CDR2 from the germline V gene are GITISATS and ISYDGTV (reference sequence). In DNA, the CDR3 is TGTGCCTTGTGGGAGGTGCCCCAAGAGTTGGGCAAAAAAATCAAGGTATTT. It yields the protein CALWEVPQELGKKIKVF.

By share, this clone counts as medium-sized. The genes are TRGV3 and TRGJ1 or TRGJ2. Trimming took 0 bases from V and 1 from J; bases not matched to a gene: 6. Germline loops: CDR1 VTNTFY, CDR2 YDVSTARD (reference sequence). The CDR3 runs 15 residues. CDR3 protein: CATWDRLRNYYKKLF. The CDR3 nucleotides are TGTGCCACCTGGGACAGGCTCCGCAATTATTATAAGAAACTCTTT.